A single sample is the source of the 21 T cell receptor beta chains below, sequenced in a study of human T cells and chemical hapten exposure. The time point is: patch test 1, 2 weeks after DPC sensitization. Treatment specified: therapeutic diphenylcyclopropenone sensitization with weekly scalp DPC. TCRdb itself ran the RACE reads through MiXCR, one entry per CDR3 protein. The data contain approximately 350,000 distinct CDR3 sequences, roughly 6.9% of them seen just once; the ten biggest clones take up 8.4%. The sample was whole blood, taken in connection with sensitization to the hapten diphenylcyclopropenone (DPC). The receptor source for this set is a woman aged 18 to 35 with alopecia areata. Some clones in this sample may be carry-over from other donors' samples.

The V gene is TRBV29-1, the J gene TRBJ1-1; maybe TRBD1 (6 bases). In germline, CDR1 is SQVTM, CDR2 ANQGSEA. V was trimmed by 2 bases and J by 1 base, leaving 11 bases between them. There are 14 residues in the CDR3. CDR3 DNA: TGCAGCGTTGAAATACCAGGGGAGAACACTGAAGCTTTCTTT. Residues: CSVEIPGENTEAFF.

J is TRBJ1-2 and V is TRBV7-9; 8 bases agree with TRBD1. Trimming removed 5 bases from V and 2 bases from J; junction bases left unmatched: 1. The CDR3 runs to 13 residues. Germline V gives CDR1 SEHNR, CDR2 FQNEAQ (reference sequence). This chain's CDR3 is CASSHRGNYGYTF. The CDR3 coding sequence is TGTGCCAGCAGCCACAGGGGGAACTATGGCTACACCTTC.

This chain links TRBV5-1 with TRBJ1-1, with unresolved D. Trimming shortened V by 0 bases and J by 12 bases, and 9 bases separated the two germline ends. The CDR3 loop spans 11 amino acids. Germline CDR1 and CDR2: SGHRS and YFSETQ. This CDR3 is CASSLGGLSFF. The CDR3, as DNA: TGCGCCAGCAGCTTGGGAGGGTTGTCTTTCTTT.

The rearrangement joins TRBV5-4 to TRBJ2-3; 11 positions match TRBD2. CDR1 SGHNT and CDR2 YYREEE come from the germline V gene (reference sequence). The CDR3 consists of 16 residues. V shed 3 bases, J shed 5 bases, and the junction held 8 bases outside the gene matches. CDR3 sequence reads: CASSSLSGGAGDTQYF. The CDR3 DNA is TGTGCCAGCAGCTCTCTTAGCGGGGGGGCTGGAGATACGCAGTATTTT. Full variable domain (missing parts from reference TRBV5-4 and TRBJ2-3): ETGVTQSPTHLIKTRGQQVTLRCSSQSGHNTVSWYQQALGQGPQFIFQYYREEENGRGNFPPRFSGLQFPNYSSELNVNALELDDSALYLCASSSLSGGAGDTQYFGPGTRLTVL.

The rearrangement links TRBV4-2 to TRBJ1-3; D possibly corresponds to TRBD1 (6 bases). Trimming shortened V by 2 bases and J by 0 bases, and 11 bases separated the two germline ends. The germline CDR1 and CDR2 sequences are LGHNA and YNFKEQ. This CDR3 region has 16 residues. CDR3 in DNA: TGTGCCAGCAGCCAATTGGACAGATCCTCTGGAAACACCATATATTTT. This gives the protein CASSQLDRSSGNTIYF.

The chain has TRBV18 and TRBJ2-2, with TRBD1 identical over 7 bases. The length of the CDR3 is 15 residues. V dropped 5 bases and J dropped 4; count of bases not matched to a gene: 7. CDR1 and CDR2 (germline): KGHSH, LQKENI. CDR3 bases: TGTGCCAGCTCAAGACAGGGAATGGGCACCGGGGAGCTGTTTTTT. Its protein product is CASSRQGMGTGELFF.

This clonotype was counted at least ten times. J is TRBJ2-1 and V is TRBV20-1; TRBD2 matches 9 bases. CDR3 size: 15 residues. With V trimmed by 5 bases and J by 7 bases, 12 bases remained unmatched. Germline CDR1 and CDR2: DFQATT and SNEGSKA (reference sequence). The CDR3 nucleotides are TGCAGTGCTGGGGAGGTGAGCGGGGGGCATAATGAGCAGTTCTTC. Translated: CSAGEVSGGHNEQFF.

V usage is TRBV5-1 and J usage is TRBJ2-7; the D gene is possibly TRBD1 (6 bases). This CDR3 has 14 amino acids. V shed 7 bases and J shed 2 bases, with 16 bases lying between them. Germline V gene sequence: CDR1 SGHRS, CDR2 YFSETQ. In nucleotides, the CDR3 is TGCGCCAGCTCACCGGGACACGAAACCTACGAGCAGTACTTC. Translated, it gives CASSPGHETYEQYF.

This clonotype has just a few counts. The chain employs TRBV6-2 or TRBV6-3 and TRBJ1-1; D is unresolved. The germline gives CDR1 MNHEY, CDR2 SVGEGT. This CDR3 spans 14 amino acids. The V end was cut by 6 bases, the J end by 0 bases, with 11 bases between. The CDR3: CASRPHSLNTEAFF. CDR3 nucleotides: TGTGCCAGCAGACCCCATTCATTGAACACTGAAGCTTTCTTT.

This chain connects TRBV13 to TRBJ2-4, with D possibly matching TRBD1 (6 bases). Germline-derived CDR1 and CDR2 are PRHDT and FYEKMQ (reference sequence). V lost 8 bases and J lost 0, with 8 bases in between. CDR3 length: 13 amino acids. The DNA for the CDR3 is TGTGCCAGCGGGGACACAGCCAAAAACATTCAGTACTTC. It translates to CASGDTAKNIQYF. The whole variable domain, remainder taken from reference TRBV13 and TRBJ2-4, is AAGVIQSPRHLIKEKRETATLKCYPIPRHDTVYWYQQGPGQDPQFLISFYEKMQSDKGSIPDRFSAQQFSDYHSELNMSSLELGDSALYFCASGDTAKNIQYFGAGTRLSVL.

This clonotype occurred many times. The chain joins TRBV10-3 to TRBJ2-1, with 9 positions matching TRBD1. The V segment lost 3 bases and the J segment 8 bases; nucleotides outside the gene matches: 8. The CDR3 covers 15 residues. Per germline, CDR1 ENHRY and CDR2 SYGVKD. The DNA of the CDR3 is TGTGCCATCAGTGACGTACAGGGGGCGCGAGATGAGCAGTTCTTC. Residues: CAISDVQGARDEQFF.

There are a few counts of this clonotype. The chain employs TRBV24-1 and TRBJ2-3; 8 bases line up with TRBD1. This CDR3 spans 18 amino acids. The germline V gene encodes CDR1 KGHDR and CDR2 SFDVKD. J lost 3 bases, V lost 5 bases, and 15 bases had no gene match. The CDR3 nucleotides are TGTGCCACCAGTGGACGACTAAAGACAGGGGTTTGGACAGATACGCAGTATTTT. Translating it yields CATSGRLKTGVWTDTQYF.

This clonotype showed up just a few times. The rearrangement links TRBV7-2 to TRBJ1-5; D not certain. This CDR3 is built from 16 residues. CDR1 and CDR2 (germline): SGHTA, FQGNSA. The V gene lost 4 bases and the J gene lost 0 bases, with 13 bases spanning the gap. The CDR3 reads CASSSLGGPSNQPQHF. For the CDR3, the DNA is TGTGCCAGCAGCTCACTAGGAGGGCCTAGCAATCAGCCCCAGCATTTT.

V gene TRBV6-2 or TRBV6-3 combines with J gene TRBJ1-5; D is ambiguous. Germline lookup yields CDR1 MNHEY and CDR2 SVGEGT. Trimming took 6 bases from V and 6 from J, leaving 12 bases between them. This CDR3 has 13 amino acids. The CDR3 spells CASSRRLGQPQHF. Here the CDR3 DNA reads TGTGCCAGCAGCCGGAGGCTCGGTCAGCCCCAGCATTTT.

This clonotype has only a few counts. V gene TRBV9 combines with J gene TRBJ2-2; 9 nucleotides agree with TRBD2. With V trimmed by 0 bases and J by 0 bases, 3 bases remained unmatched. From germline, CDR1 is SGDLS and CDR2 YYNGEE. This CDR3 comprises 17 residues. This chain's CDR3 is CASSVASGATNTGELFF. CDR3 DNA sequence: TGTGCCAGCAGCGTAGCTAGCGGGGCGACGAACACCGGGGAGCTGTTTTTT. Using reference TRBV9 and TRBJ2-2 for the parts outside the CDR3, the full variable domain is DSGVTQTPKHLITATGQRVTLRCSPRSGDLSVYWYQQSLDQGLQFLIQYYNGEERAKGNILERFSAQQFPDLHSELNLSSLELGDSALYFCASSVASGATNTGELFFGEGSRLTVL.

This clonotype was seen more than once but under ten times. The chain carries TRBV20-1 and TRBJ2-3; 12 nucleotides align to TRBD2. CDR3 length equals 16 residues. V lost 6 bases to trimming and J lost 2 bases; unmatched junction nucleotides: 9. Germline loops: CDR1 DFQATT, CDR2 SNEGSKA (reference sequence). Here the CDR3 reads CSASRLAGANTDTQYF. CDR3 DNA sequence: TGCAGTGCCTCTAGACTAGCGGGGGCAAACACAGATACGCAGTATTTT.

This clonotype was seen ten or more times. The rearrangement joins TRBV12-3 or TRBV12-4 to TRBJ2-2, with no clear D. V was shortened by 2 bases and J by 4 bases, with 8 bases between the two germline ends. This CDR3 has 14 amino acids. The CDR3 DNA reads TGTGCCAGCAGTTTACAAACCCGCACCGGGGAGCTGTTTTTT. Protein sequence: CASSLQTRTGELFF.

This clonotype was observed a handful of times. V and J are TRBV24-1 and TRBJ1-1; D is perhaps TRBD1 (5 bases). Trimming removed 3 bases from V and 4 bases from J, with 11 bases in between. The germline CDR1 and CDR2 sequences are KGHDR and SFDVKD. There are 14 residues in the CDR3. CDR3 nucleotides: TGTGCCACCAGTGATCCCAAGGGACCCACTGAAGCTTTCTTT. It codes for CATSDPKGPTEAFF.

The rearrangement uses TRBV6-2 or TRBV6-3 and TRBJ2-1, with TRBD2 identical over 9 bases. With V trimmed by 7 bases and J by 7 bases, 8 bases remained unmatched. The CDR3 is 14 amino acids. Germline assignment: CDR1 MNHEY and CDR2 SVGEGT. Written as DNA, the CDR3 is TGTGCCAGCATTGGCGCGGGGGGGCGGAATGAGCAGTTCTTC. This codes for CASIGAGGRNEQFF.

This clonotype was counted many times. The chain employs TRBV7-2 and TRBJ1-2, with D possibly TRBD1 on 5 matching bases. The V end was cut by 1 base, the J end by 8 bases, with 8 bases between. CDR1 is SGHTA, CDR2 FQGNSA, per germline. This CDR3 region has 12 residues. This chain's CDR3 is CASSLERGGYTF. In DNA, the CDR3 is TGTGCCAGCAGCTTAGAGAGGGGCGGCTACACCTTC.

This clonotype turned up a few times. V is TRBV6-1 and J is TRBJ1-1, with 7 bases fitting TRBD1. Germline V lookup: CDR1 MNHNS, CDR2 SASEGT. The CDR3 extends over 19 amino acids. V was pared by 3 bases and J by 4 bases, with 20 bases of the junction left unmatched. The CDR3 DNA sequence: TGTGCCAGCAGTGATACAGGGGAATGCGTCCGCGGAGTGTGCACTGAAGCTTTCTTT. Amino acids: CASSDTGECVRGVCTEAFF.